The 5 T cell receptor beta chains in this list originate from one sample, sequenced in a study of OX40 agonist ivuxolimab in advanced cancers. The method behind the library was the immunoSEQ multiplex PCR assay. Not all clones reach the TCRdb copy of this immuneACCESS table, which keeps in-frame sequences only. Checked studies attribute under half of the gap to unresolved V genes and leave the rest unexplained. For this sample the table gives roughly 72,000 clones, of which 81% were detected only once. 5% of the sample lies in the top ten. Sample: CD4+ or CD8+ T cells sorted from blood, taken in a trial of the OX40 agonist ivuxolimab. The receptor source for this set is an adult with an advanced solid tumor such as melanoma, head and neck, liver or kidney cancer.

This rearrangement joins TRBV7-8 to TRBJ2-2; D might be TRBD2 (5 bases). The CDR3 is made up of 14 amino acids. Trimming left V 1 base short and J 5 bases short, with 8 bases between. From germline, CDR1 is SGHVS and CDR2 FQNEAQ. The CDR3 region has the DNA TGTGCCAGCAGCTTAGATCGAGGGACCGGGGAGCTGTTTTTT. Its protein is CASSLDRGTGELFF.

The chain carries TRBV10-3 and TRBJ1-6; D perhaps matches TRBD1 (5 bases). Germline loops: CDR1 ENHRY, CDR2 SYGVKD. This CDR3 spans 13 amino acids. Trimming removed 6 bases from V and 6 bases from J, with 9 bases in between. The CDR3 sequence is CAIRQGINSPLHF. CDR3 DNA sequence: TGTGCCATCAGGCAGGGAATTAATTCACCCCTCCACTTT.

The rearrangement joins TRBV5-4 to TRBJ2-7, with a possible D match to TRBD2 (5 bases). The CDR3 has 14 amino acids. Germline CDR1 reads SGHNT; CDR2 reads YYREEE (reference sequence). With 0 bases removed from V and 3 bases from J, the gap between germline ends came to 10 bases. CDR3 loop: CASSLGRAGYEQYF. CDR3 nucleotide sequence: TGTGCCAGCAGCTTGGGTCGGGCGGGCTACGAGCAGTACTTC.

Only a few counts were recorded for this clone. V is TRBV11-2 and J is TRBJ1-1; TRBD1 matches 9 bases. The length of the CDR3 is 15 residues. From germline, CDR1 is SGHAT and CDR2 FQNNGV. V lost 5 bases and J lost 2; bases outside the gene matches: 6. CDR3 DNA: TGTGCCAGCAGCCCGGGACAGGGACTCAACACTGAAGCTTTCTTT. Amino acids: CASSPGQGLNTEAFF.

This chain uses TRBV19 with TRBJ1-6; D not resolved. Trimming stripped 5 bases from V and 6 bases from J, with 14 bases between. Germline V lookup: CDR1 LNHDA, CDR2 SQIVND (reference sequence). This CDR3 comprises 15 residues. DNA of the CDR3: TGTGCCAGTAGTGCGGGCCTTCGGGGTAATTCACCCCTCCACTTT. Amino acids: CASSAGLRGNSPLHF.